These 26 T cell receptor beta chains were sequenced from one sample in a study of blood T cell repertoires in COVID-19. TCRdb's table, derived via immunoSEQ multiplex PCR, lists solely in-frame clones and lacks some. The sample has some 160,000 clones; approximately 83% are singletons. The sample comprised peripheral blood. The receptors stem from a human donor in a cohort sampled during active COVID-19.

As regards this clone: Other DNA sequences in this sample translate to the same CDR3. V usage is TRBV19 and J usage is TRBJ2-7; 8 bases match TRBD1. Germline CDR1 LNHDA, CDR2 SQIVND (reference sequence). The CDR3 consists of 12 residues. The V segment lost 4 bases and the J segment 4 bases; nucleotides outside the gene matches: 0. CDR3 nucleotides: TGTGCCAGTAGTAACAGGGGGTACGAGCAGTACTTC. Translation gives CASSNRGYEQYF.

V is TRBV10-1 and J is TRBJ2-2; the D gene is possibly TRBD1 (5 bases). The CDR3 has 14 residues. The V and J ends lost 3 bases and 5 bases respectively, with 10 bases between them. Germline V gene data show CDR1 as WNHNN and CDR2 as SYGVQD (reference sequence). In DNA form, the CDR3 reads TGCGCCAGCAGTGACCGACAGCCGACCGGGGAGCTGTTTTTT. The encoded protein is CASSDRQPTGELFF.

The chain uses TRBV4-3 and TRBJ1-1; no clear D. CDR1 is LGHNA, CDR2 YSLEER, per germline. CDR3 length equals 13 residues. V was cut by 1 base and J by 4 bases, with 7 bases left in between. The CDR3 spells CASSQAGITEAFF. The CDR3 region has the DNA TGCGCCAGCAGCCAAGCGGGTATCACTGAAGCTTTCTTT.

The chain is built from TRBV7-3 and TRBJ2-7; 8 bases are shared with TRBD1. CDR1 is SGHTA and CDR2 is FQGTGA in the germline V gene. J was trimmed by 0 bases and V by 5 bases; bases with no gene match: 6. CDR3 length: 15 amino acids. The CDR3 loop is CASSPGTGFSYEQYF. DNA of the CDR3: TGTGCCAGCAGCCCTGGGACAGGCTTCTCCTACGAGCAGTACTTC.

For the CDR3, the DNA is TGCGCCAGCAGCCAAGCCGGGCGGGGGGGCAGGACCGGGGAGCTGTTTTTT. This sequence encodes CASSQAGRGGRTGELFF. The chain carries TRBV4-1 and TRBJ2-2, with 9 bases lining up with TRBD2. Per the germline V gene, CDR1 is MGHRA and CDR2 is YSYEKL. The V and J ends lost 1 base and 5 bases, in that order; junction bases with no gene match: 8. The CDR3 has 17 amino acids.

The chain joins TRBV11-2 to TRBJ2-1; TRBD2 matches at 7 bases. Germline values: CDR1 SGHAT, CDR2 FQNNGV. The CDR3 sequence is 15 residues long. The V segment lost 5 bases and the J segment 8 bases; nucleotides outside the gene matches: 12. The CDR3 loop reads CASSVGFGGGDEQFF. In nucleotides, the CDR3 is TGTGCCAGCAGCGTAGGATTCGGGGGAGGGGATGAGCAGTTCTTC.

The rearrangement links TRBV28 to TRBJ2-1, with D tentatively TRBD2 (6 bases). The V and J ends lost 7 bases and 0 bases respectively, with 13 bases between them. The CDR3 runs 15 residues. The germline V gene has CDR1 MDHEN and CDR2 SYDVKM. In DNA, the CDR3 is TGTGCCAGCATTTCACGGGAGAGCTCCTACAATGAGCAGTTCTTC. Protein: CASISRESSYNEQFF.

CDR3 DNA: TGTGCCAGCAGCTTAAACCCGGGGTCCTCCTACAATGAGCAGTTCTTC. Amino acid sequence: CASSLNPGSSYNEQFF. The chain is built from TRBV7-2 and TRBJ2-1, with D maybe TRBD2 (5 bases). Trimming removed 2 bases at V and 0 bases at J, with 11 bases between. Germline-derived CDR1 and CDR2 are SGHTA and FQGNSA. The CDR3 consists of 16 residues.

V is TRBV4-3 and J is TRBJ2-5; D is possibly TRBD1 (6 bases). From germline, CDR1 is LGHNA and CDR2 YSLEER. V lost 1 base and J lost 4, with 13 bases in between. The CDR3 loop spans 15 amino acids. The CDR3 DNA sequence: TGCGCCAGCAGCCAAGCGTTAGGGGGAAGAGAGACCCAGTACTTC. This gives the protein CASSQALGGRETQYF.

The rearrangement links TRBV29-1 to TRBJ2-1; 10 positions agree with TRBD2. The CDR3 contains 15 residues. Germline values: CDR1 SQVTM, CDR2 ANQGSEA. V shed 8 bases and J 3 bases; nucleotides not matched to a gene: 10. The DNA of the CDR3 is TGCAGCCCCCCCCCGCTAGCGGGGGTCTACAATGAGCAGTTCTTC. This gives the protein CSPPPLAGVYNEQFF.

The V gene is TRBV12-3 or TRBV12-4, the J gene TRBJ1-6; TRBD1 agrees at 7 bases. This CDR3 comprises 13 residues. J gave up 7 bases and V 6 bases, and 3 bases lay outside the gene matches. CDR3 loop: CASRPDRNSPLHF. DNA for the CDR3: TGTGCCAGCAGGCCGGACAGGAATTCACCCCTCCACTTT.

This clone appeared a single time. This chain joins TRBV28 and TRBJ1-2; D might be TRBD1 (5 bases). The CDR3 totals 14 residues. Between the trimmed V and J ends, which lost 4 bases and 4 bases, there was a span of 13 bases. CDR1 and CDR2 from the germline V gene are MDHEN and SYDVKM. CDR3 bases: TGTGCCAGCAGTTCGGAAGGGGATACCTATGGCTACACCTTC. Translation gives CASSSEGDTYGYTF.

V and J are TRBV19 and TRBJ1-4; D unresolved. V was shortened by 3 bases and J by 5 bases, with 16 bases between the two germline ends. The CDR3 has 16 residues. Looked up from germline, CDR1 is LNHDA and CDR2 is SQIVND (reference sequence). The CDR3 nucleotides read TGTGCCAGTAGTATTCGAAGTCTCGGGTCAAATGAAAAACTGTTTTTT. Translation gives CASSIRSLGSNEKLFF.

The CDR3 DNA follows: TGTGCCATCACCAATGGGACAGGCGCCTACGAGCAGTACTTC. Protein product: CAITNGTGAYEQYF. The chain combines TRBV10-3 with TRBJ2-7, with 8 bases matching TRBD1. The J segment lost 2 bases and the V segment lost 7 bases, leaving 7 bases of the junction unmatched. The germline gives CDR1 ENHRY, CDR2 SYGVKD. The CDR3 is 14 amino acids.

This sequence joins TRBV3-1 (or the pseudogene TRBV3-2) and TRBJ1-2; 9 bases map to TRBD1. The CDR3 spans 20 residues. Per germline, CDR1 LGHDT and CDR2 YNNKEL (reference sequence). The trim removed 2 bases at V and 3 bases at J, leaving 19 bases unmatched. The CDR3 spells CASSQWGGTDRGWCDYGYTF. The CDR3 region has the DNA TGTGCCAGCAGCCAATGGGGCGGCACGGACAGGGGTTGGTGTGACTATGGCTACACCTTC.

The gene calls are TRBV28 and TRBJ2-7; 7 bases map to TRBD1. Germline CDR1 reads MDHEN; CDR2 reads SYDVKM. Trimming cost V 6 bases and J 4 bases; bases outside gene matches: 9. The CDR3 has 14 residues. The CDR3 spells CASSSGQYGYEQYF. The CDR3 region has the DNA TGTGCCAGCAGCTCGGGACAGTATGGTTACGAGCAGTACTTC.

This clone was seen only a few times. Other DNA sequences in the sample encode the same CDR3. The gene calls are TRBV29-1 and TRBJ2-1; D not resolved. The CDR3 runs 13 residues. V lost 5 bases, J lost 0 bases, and 8 bases lay in between. CDR1 SQVTM and CDR2 ANQGSEA come from the germline V gene. CDR3 sequence: CSVQDSSYNEQFF. In DNA, the CDR3 is TGCAGCGTTCAGGATAGCTCCTACAATGAGCAGTTCTTC.

V usage is TRBV28 and J usage is TRBJ2-7, with TRBD1 as a possible D gene (6 bases). The CDR3 is 13 amino acids. Germline V lookup: CDR1 MDHEN, CDR2 SYDVKM. V shed 4 bases and J shed 4 bases, with 11 bases lying between them. The CDR3 bases are TGTGCCAGCAGTTCCCGGACAGATTACGAGCAGTACTTC. Its translation is CASSSRTDYEQYF.

V and J are TRBV9 and TRBJ2-1, with 7 nucleotides matching TRBD2. Trimming at V came to 3 bases and at J to 1 base, leaving 4 bases not matched to a gene. Germline lookup yields CDR1 SGDLS and CDR2 YYNGEE. The CDR3 is 15 residues long. The CDR3 here is CASSDRDYSYNEQFF. The CDR3 bases are TGTGCCAGCAGCGACCGGGACTATTCCTACAATGAGCAGTTCTTC.

This chain uses TRBV7-8 with TRBJ2-5; 9 bases agree with TRBD2. This CDR3 is 14 amino acids long. V was pared by 6 bases and J by 5 bases, with 7 bases of the junction left unmatched. Germline-derived CDR1 and CDR2 are SGHVS and FQNEAQ. The CDR3 is CASSWTSVRETQYF. DNA for the CDR3: TGTGCCAGCAGTTGGACTAGCGTTAGGGAGACCCAGTACTTC.

This clone occurred a few times. The chain carries TRBV9 and TRBJ2-5, with 9 nucleotides matching TRBD1. Germline V gives CDR1 SGDLS, CDR2 YYNGEE. The length of the CDR3 is 17 residues. Germline trimming cut 0 bases from V and 4 bases from J; bases unmatched to any gene: 10. The CDR3 DNA sequence: TGTGCCAGCAGCGTAGCTCCCAACAGGGGGCGCGGAGAGACCCAGTACTTC. As protein: CASSVAPNRGRGETQYF.

This clone was observed a single time. This chain joins TRBV7-2 and TRBJ2-7; 9 positions agree with TRBD2. Germline V gives CDR1 SGHTA, CDR2 FQGNSA. Trimming took 3 bases from V and 0 from J; bases not matched to a gene: 3. This CDR3 is built from 15 residues. CDR3 sequence (DNA): TGTGCCAGCAGCTTGCTAGCGGGGCACTCCTACGAGCAGTACTTC. This gives the protein CASSLLAGHSYEQYF.

The rearrangement joins TRBV4-3 to TRBJ1-6; D is perhaps TRBD1 (5 bases). CDR3 length equals 13 residues. The ends were cut back, 1 base at V and 10 bases at J, with 8 bases in the middle. Germline V gene lookup returns CDR1 LGHNA and CDR2 YSLEER. The CDR3 coding sequence is TGCGCCAGCAGCCAAGTTAGGGGATCACCCCTCCACTTT. This encodes CASSQVRGSPLHF.

V and J are TRBV6-1 and TRBJ2-7, with 11 bases fitting TRBD2. V shed 0 bases, J shed 5 bases, and the junction held 3 bases outside the gene matches. The CDR3 covers 15 residues. Germline V gives CDR1 MNHNS, CDR2 SASEGT. The CDR3 sequence: CASSEASGGAHEQYF. CDR3 bases: TGTGCCAGCAGTGAAGCTAGCGGGGGGGCCCACGAGCAGTACTTC.

In nucleotides, the CDR3 is TGTGCCAGCAGCGTAGCCGGGACAGGGCCGAACACTGAAGCTTTCTTT. It yields the protein CASSVAGTGPNTEAFF. The chain is built from TRBV9 and TRBJ1-1, with 9 bases lining up with TRBD1. The junction had 4 bases not matched to a gene; V was cut back by 0 bases and J by 1 base. The CDR3 extends over 16 amino acids. From germline, CDR1 is SGDLS and CDR2 YYNGEE.

The V and J genes are TRBV7-9 and TRBJ2-7; D might be TRBD2 (5 bases). This CDR3 is 14 amino acids long. Deletions cut 4 bases from V and 3 bases from J, with 13 bases between. Germline CDR1 SEHNR, CDR2 FQNEAQ (reference sequence). The CDR3 region has the DNA TGTGCCAGCAGCTCTGGACTCCTAAGCTACGAGCAGTACTTC. Its protein is CASSSGLLSYEQYF. Full variable domain (remainder filled in from reference TRBV7-9 and TRBJ2-7): DTGVSQNPRHKITKRGQNVTFRCDPISEHNRLYWYRQTLGQGPEFLTYFQNEAQLEKSRLLSDRFSAERPKGSFSTLEIQRTEQGDSAMYLCASSSGLLSYEQYFGPGTRLTVT.